These 22 T cell receptor beta chains originate from one sample sequenced in a study of cytomegalovirus exposure and HLA in healthy donors. The PCR contained 60 Vbeta and 13 Jbeta primers. TCRdb keeps only in-frame clones here, not all; method: immunoSEQ multiplex PCR. The data show roughly 180,000 clones, 9.5% seen once. The sample comprised PBMCs. The receptors derive from a woman younger than 45 in good health and CMV-seropositive.

This clone was counted a few times. The gene calls are TRBV5-1 and TRBJ2-7; possibly TRBD1 for D (6 bases). The CDR3 runs to 15 residues. V lost 4 bases and J lost 3, with 17 bases in between. Germline CDR1 reads SGHRS; CDR2 reads YFSETQ. As DNA, the CDR3 is TGCGCCAGCAGCAGGTACAGGGAGATAGGCTACGAGCAGTACTTC. This gives the protein CASSRYREIGYEQYF.

This clone has more than one count but fewer than ten. V gene TRBV6-4 combines with J gene TRBJ2-4, with D tentatively TRBD2 (5 bases). Germline V gene sequence: CDR1 MRHNA, CDR2 SNTAGT. Trimming took 6 bases from V and 8 from J, leaving 14 bases between them. This CDR3 has 13 residues. The CDR3 sequence is CASSYRGSDIQYF. CDR3 in DNA: TGTGCCAGCAGCTACAGAGGGTCAGACATTCAGTACTTC.

Turning to this clone: Germline and junction disagree at one end, which may indicate a read error. The gene calls are TRBV7-2 and TRBJ2-1; 14 positions match TRBD2. In germline, CDR1 is SGHTA, CDR2 FQGNSA. This CDR3 spans 19 amino acids. DNA for the CDR3: TGTGCCAGCAGCTTAAAAGGGGGCGGAGGGACTAGCGGGAGCACAATAAAGGTCTTC. Amino acids: CASSLKGGGGTSGSTIKVF.

The rearrangement joins TRBV2 to TRBJ2-2, with a possible D match to TRBD1 (6 bases). The CDR3 runs to 14 residues. V dropped 4 bases and J dropped 2 bases, with 8 bases sitting between them. CDR1 and CDR2 (germline): SNHLY, FYNNEI. As DNA, the CDR3 is TGTGCCAGCAGTGGGACAGCCAACACCGGGGAGCTGTTTTTT. Translating gives CASSGTANTGELFF.

This clone was observed a handful of times. Other DNA sequences in the sample encode the same CDR3. CDR3 bases: TGTGCCAGCAGCTTCAGGGGGCTGGGCACCGGGGAGCTGTTTTTT. Its protein is CASSFRGLGTGELFF. The rearrangement uses TRBV5-4 and TRBJ2-2, with 8 bases identical to TRBD1. The CDR3 runs 15 residues. After removal of 2 bases from V and 4 bases from J, the junction contained 4 bases not matched to a gene. The germline V gene has CDR1 SGHNT and CDR2 YYREEE (reference sequence). Variable domain in full (rest from reference TRBV5-4 and TRBJ2-2): ETGVTQSPTHLIKTRGQQVTLRCSSQSGHNTVSWYQQALGQGPQFIFQYYREEENGRGNFPPRFSGLQFPNYSSELNVNALELDDSALYLCASSFRGLGTGELFFGEGSRLTVL.

There are a few counts of this clone. This rearrangement joins TRBV9 to TRBJ1-2; D remains ambiguous. This CDR3 spans 14 amino acids. Germline assignment: CDR1 SGDLS and CDR2 YYNGEE. The ends were cut back, 7 bases at V and 4 bases at J, with 17 bases in the middle. The CDR3 coding sequence is TGTGCCAGCTTAACCCCAGAGCGTTCCTATGGCTACACCTTC. Protein: CASLTPERSYGYTF. Full variable domain (remainder filled in from reference TRBV9 and TRBJ1-2): DSGVTQTPKHLITATGQRVTLRCSPRSGDLSVYWYQQSLDQGLQFLIQYYNGEERAKGNILERFSAQQFPDLHSELNLSSLELGDSALYFCASLTPERSYGYTFGSGTRLTVV.

Concerning this clone: An end of the junction does not agree with germline; a read error may underlie this. The rearrangement links TRBV6-4 to TRBJ1-1; D unresolved. The CDR3 contains 13 residues. From germline, CDR1 is MRHNA and CDR2 SNTAGT. The CDR3 spells CASSEGFYTKAFF. The CDR3 coding sequence is TGTGCCAGCAGTGAAGGATTTTACACTAAAGCTTTCTTT.

CDR3 region: CASGRGDQETQYF. In DNA, the CDR3 is TGTGCCAGCGGCCGGGGGGACCAAGAGACCCAGTACTTC. The rearrangement uses TRBV9 and TRBJ2-5, with TRBD2 matching 7 bases. The CDR3 spans 13 residues. V lost 7 bases to trimming and J lost 0 bases; unmatched junction nucleotides: 3. Per the germline V gene, CDR1 is SGDLS and CDR2 is YYNGEE. The full variable domain, in which reference TRBV9 and TRBJ2-5 provide the parts outside the CDR3, is DSGVTQTPKHLITATGQRVTLRCSPRSGDLSVYWYQQSLDQGLQFLIQYYNGEERAKGNILERFSAQQFPDLHSELNLSSLELGDSALYFCASGRGDQETQYFGPGTRLLVL.

This clone appeared many times. The CDR3 sequence is CASSEWASGRFEQFF. The CDR3 bases are TGCGCCAGCAGTGAATGGGCTAGCGGGAGGTTTGAGCAGTTCTTC. V is TRBV10-2 and J is TRBJ2-1, with 11 bases aligning to TRBD2. The trim removed 3 bases at V and 9 bases at J, leaving 7 bases unmatched. This CDR3 has 15 amino acids. The germline CDR1 and CDR2 sequences are WSHSY and SAAADI.

Only one count was recorded for this clone. V and J are TRBV11-2 and TRBJ2-5, with 13 bases aligning to TRBD2. Germline trimming cut 4 bases from V and 5 bases from J; bases unmatched to any gene: 13. The CDR3 length is 18 residues. Germline CDR1 reads SGHAT; CDR2 reads FQNNGV. The CDR3 DNA reads as TGTGCCAGCAGCTCCCATTCAGGACTAGCGGGAGAGAGTGAGACCCAGTACTTC. Its protein is CASSSHSGLAGESETQYF.

The genes are TRBV11-2 and TRBJ1-3; no clear D gene. V lost 1 base and J lost 4, with 11 bases in between. The CDR3 has 15 residues. Per the germline V gene, CDR1 is SGHAT and CDR2 is FQNNGV. In DNA form, the CDR3 reads TGTGCCAGCAGCTTAGTCTTAGATTCGGGAAACACCATATATTTT. Translating gives CASSLVLDSGNTIYF.

V gene TRBV7-6 combines with J gene TRBJ2-7, with TRBD2 matching 12 bases. The trim removed 3 bases at V and 2 bases at J, leaving 8 bases unmatched. The CDR3 has 17 residues. Germline V gene data show CDR1 as SGHVS and CDR2 as FNYEAQ. The CDR3 sequence is CASSLPGLAGGPYEQYF. Written as DNA, the CDR3 is TGTGCCAGCAGCTTGCCGGGACTAGCGGGTGGCCCCTACGAGCAGTACTTC.

V usage is TRBV20-1 and J usage is TRBJ1-2; tentatively, D is TRBD1 (5 bases). This CDR3 has 11 amino acids. V was pared by 3 bases and J by 8 bases, with 10 bases between. Per the germline V gene, CDR1 is DFQATT and CDR2 is SNEGSKA (reference sequence). The CDR3 reads CSASRDGGYTF. The DNA for the CDR3 is TGCAGTGCTAGCAGGGATGGCGGCTACACCTTC.

V gene TRBV18 combines with J gene TRBJ1-4; TRBD1 agrees at 7 bases. The junction had 1 base not matched to a gene; V was cut back by 1 base and J by 2 bases. Germline CDR1 is KGHSH and CDR2 is LQKENI. CDR3 length: 15 residues. CDR3 amino acids: CASSPQGATNEKLFF. As DNA, the CDR3 is TGTGCCAGCTCACCACAGGGGGCCACTAATGAAAAACTGTTTTTT.

This chain connects TRBV4-1 to TRBJ1-5; no reliable D call. Germline-derived CDR1 and CDR2 are MGHRA and YSYEKL. Trimming took off 4 bases at V and 6 bases at J, with 16 bases between the two ends. This CDR3 contains 15 residues. In DNA form, the CDR3 reads TGCGCCAGCAGCCCGACTCTAGGGAGCGGTCAGCCCCAGCATTTT. Its translation: CASSPTLGSGQPQHF.

The table lists this clone with a few counts. V gene TRBV21-1 combines with J gene TRBJ2-1; the tabulated D call, TRBD2, remains unverified against the DNA. TRBV21-1 is flagged as a pseudogene. There are 19 residues in the CDR3. The CDR3 DNA sequence: TGTGCCAGCAGCAAAGAGGAGACTAGCGGGAGGTGGCGATTGGATGAGCAGTTCTTC. This translates into CASSKEETSGRWRLDEQFF.

The V and J genes are TRBV27 and TRBJ2-1; D is perhaps TRBD1 (5 bases). The CDR3 contains 15 residues. Deletions cut 2 bases from V and 5 bases from J, with 13 bases between. Germline-derived CDR1 and CDR2 are MNHEY and SMNVEV (reference sequence). The CDR3 region has the DNA TGTGCCAGCAGTTTAACAGGTTACGCAAACAATGAGCAGTTCTTC. Amino acids: CASSLTGYANNEQFF.

This clone was picked up a small number of times. This chain connects TRBV5-5 to TRBJ2-7, with TRBD1 identical over 8 bases. This CDR3 spans 16 amino acids. Losses at the gene ends were 3 bases for V and 0 bases for J; bases not matched to a gene: 8. Germline values: CDR1 SGHKS, CDR2 YYEKEE (reference sequence). CDR3 sequence: CASSWDRRLNSYEQYF. The CDR3 DNA is TGTGCCAGCAGCTGGGACAGGCGACTGAACTCCTACGAGCAGTACTTC.

This chain joins TRBV27 and TRBJ1-5; 11 nucleotides match TRBD1. Germline CDR1 is MNHEY and CDR2 is SMNVEV (reference sequence). Germline trimming cut 2 bases from V and 12 bases from J; bases unmatched to any gene: 18. The CDR3 totals 18 residues. The CDR3 reads CASSLPDRGRAGVRNQHF. DNA of the CDR3: TGTGCCAGCAGTTTACCGGACAGGGGGCGAGCGGGGGTACGGAACCAGCATTTT.

This clone occurred many times. The chain links TRBV5-1 to TRBJ2-7; TRBD1 is a possible D gene (6 bases). CDR1 SGHRS and CDR2 YFSETQ come from the germline V gene. The ends were cut back, 4 bases at V and 1 base at J, with 15 bases in the middle. CDR3 length: 15 residues. CDR3 nucleotides: TGCGCCAGCAGCCCCACAGGGCTGAAATCCTACGAGCAGTACTTC. Translation: CASSPTGLKSYEQYF.

The gene calls are TRBV18 and TRBJ1-4; D perhaps matches TRBD1 (6 bases). The germline CDR1 and CDR2 sequences are KGHSH and LQKENI. This CDR3 has 15 amino acids. The ends were cut back, 6 bases at V and 7 bases at J, with 18 bases in the middle. The CDR3 region has the DNA TGTGCCAGCTCGGCCACAGGGATAGTGGGTGAAAAACTGTTTTTT. As protein: CASSATGIVGEKLFF.

This clone was counted only a few times. The rearrangement uses TRBV19 and TRBJ2-3; 8 positions match TRBD1. With 2 bases clipped from V and 0 bases from J, the junction kept 10 bases outside the gene matches. The CDR3 length is 18 residues. Per germline, CDR1 LNHDA and CDR2 SQIVND (reference sequence). In nucleotides, the CDR3 is TGTGCCAGTAGTATACGACAGGGGCCCTCATCTAGCACAGATACGCAGTATTTT. Translating gives CASSIRQGPSSSTDTQYF.